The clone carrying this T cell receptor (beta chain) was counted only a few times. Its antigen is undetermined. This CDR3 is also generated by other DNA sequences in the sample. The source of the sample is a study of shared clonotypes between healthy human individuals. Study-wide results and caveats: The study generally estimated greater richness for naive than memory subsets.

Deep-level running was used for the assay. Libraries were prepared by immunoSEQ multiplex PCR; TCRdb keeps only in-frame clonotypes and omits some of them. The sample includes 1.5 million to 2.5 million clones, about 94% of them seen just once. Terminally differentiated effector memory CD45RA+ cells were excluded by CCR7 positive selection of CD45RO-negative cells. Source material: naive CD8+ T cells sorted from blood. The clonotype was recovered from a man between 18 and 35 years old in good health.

The CDR3 protein is CASSLGVNTEAFF. CDR3 nucleotide sequence: TGCGCCAGCAGCTTGGGTGTGAACACTGAAGCTTTCTTT. The chain joins TRBV5-1 to TRBJ1-1, with unresolved D. This CDR3 comprises 13 residues. The ends were cut back, 0 bases at V and 0 bases at J, with 3 bases in the middle. The germline CDR1 and CDR2 sequences are SGHRS and YFSETQ.